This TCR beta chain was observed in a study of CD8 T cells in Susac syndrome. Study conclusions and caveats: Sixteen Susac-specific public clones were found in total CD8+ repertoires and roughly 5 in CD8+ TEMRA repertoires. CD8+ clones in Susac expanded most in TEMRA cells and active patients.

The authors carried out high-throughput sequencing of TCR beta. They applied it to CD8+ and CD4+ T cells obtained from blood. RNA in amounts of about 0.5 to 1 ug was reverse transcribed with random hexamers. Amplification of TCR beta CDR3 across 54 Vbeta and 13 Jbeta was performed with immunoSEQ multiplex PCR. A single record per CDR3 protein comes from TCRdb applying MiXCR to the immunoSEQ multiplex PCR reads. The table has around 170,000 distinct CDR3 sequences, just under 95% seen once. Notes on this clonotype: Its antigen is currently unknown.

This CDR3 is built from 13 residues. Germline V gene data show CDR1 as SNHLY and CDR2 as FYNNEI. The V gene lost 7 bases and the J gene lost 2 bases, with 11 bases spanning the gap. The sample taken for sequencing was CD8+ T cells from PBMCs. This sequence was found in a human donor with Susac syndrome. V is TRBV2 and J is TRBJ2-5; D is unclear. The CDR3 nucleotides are TGTGCCAGCATCCCCGGCGTACAAGAGACCCAGTACTTC. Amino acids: CASIPGVQETQYF.